Listed below are T cell receptor beta chains from one sample, sequenced in a study of cytomegalovirus exposure and HLA in healthy donors. Produced via immunoSEQ multiplex PCR; TCRdb's table is partial and in-frame only. The table has 80,000 to 100,000 clones, about 90% seen once; the top ten hold under 6.5%. Input material: PBMCs. These receptors all come from a man between 18 and 29 years old in good health and CMV-seropositive. Both conserved end residues are part of each CDR3. A D gene is named only where the DNA matches it firmly. The listing skips clone size in some rows; elsewhere it reads once, few, many or a size class.

>TRBV11-2|NA|TRBJ2-3|NA
CASSLVGGGPSTDTQYF
TGTGCCAGCAGCTTAGTAGGGGGGGGACCTAGCACAGATACGCAGTATTTT
>TRBV29-1|TRBD1|TRBJ1-2|few
CSYKPWTGGYGYTF
TGCAGCTATAAGCCTTGGACAGGGGGCTATGGCTACACCTTC
>TRBV10-3|TRBD1|TRBJ2-2|NA
CAISRTGGYEMGTGELFF
TGTGCCATCAGTAGGACAGGGGGCTATGAGATGGGCACCGGGGAGCTGTTTTTT
>TRBV6-5|NA|TRBJ2-7|NA
CASSYSAGSERYEQYF
TGTGCCAGCAGTTACTCGGCGGGTAGCGAACGGTACGAGCAGTACTTC
>TRBV7-8|NA|TRBJ2-7|NA
CASSLASRGAGEQYF
TGTGCCAGCAGCTTAGCGTCTCGGGGGGCGGGTGAGCAGTACTTC
>TRBV2|TRBD1|TRBJ2-5|NA
CASRTGNQETQYF
TGTGCCAGCAGGACAGGGAACCAAGAGACCCAGTACTTC
>TRBV7-8|TRBD2|TRBJ2-3|NA
CASSEPTSGDTDTQYF
TGTGCCAGCAGCGAACCTACTAGCGGTGACACAGATACGCAGTATTTT
>TRBV28|NA|TRBJ2-3|few
CASSRQNTDTQYF
TGTGCCAGCAGTCGACAGAACACAGATACGCAGTATTTT
>TRBV10-3|TRBD1|TRBJ1-5|NA
CATGTGGAEQPQHF
TGTGCCACGGGGACAGGGGGCGCCGAACAGCCCCAGCATTTT
>TRBV4-2|TRBD2|TRBJ2-3|NA
CASSQDQRGGGDTQYF
TGTGCCAGCAGCCAAGATCAGCGGGGGGGTGGAGATACGCAGTATTTT
>TRBV4-1|TRBD1|TRBJ2-3|NA
CASSQPRQGKGDTQYF
TGCGCCAGCAGCCAACCGAGACAGGGGAAAGGAGATACGCAGTATTTT
>TRBV13|TRBD1|TRBJ1-1|NA
CASSPPGGMNTEAFF
TGTGCCAGCAGCCCCCCAGGGGGCATGAACACTGAAGCTTTCTTT
>TRBV4-2|TRBD1|TRBJ1-1|NA
CASSQARTGEDTEAFF
TGTGCCAGCAGCCAAGCCCGGACAGGGGAGGACACTGAAGCTTTCTTT
>TRBV28|TRBD1|TRBJ1-2|NA
CASSLSDRDGYTF
TGTGCCAGCAGTTTATCCGACAGGGATGGCTACACCTTC
>TRBV19|NA|TRBJ2-2|NA
CASSLQGGTGELFF
TGTGCCAGTAGTTTACAGGGCGGCACCGGGGAGCTGTTTTTT
>TRBV28|TRBD2|TRBJ2-5|once
CASSLGATSGSGSMETQYF
TGTGCCAGCAGTTTAGGCGCCACTAGCGGGAGTGGGTCGATGGAGACCCAGTACTTC
>TRBV7-8|TRBD2|TRBJ2-7|few
CASSSTSAFSYEQYF
TGTGCCAGCAGCTCCACTAGCGCCTTCTCCTACGAGCAGTACTTC
>TRBV7-9|TRBD1|TRBJ1-2|once
CASSLVQGASHGYTF
TGTGCCAGCAGCTTAGTGCAGGGGGCGTCGCATGGCTACACCTTC
>TRBV4-3|TRBD2|TRBJ2-3|once
CASSQDHLAGGGDTQYF
TGCGCCAGCAGCCAAGATCACCTAGCGGGAGGTGGAGATACGCAGTATTTT
>TRBV9|TRBD1|TRBJ2-1|NA
CASSPGTGGFNEQFF
TGTGCCAGCAGCCCCGGGACAGGGGGTTTCAATGAGCAGTTCTTC
>TRBV7-6|NA|TRBJ2-2|NA
CASRKSYPGELFF
TGTGCCAGCAGGAAGAGCTACCCCGGGGAGCTGTTTTTT
>TRBV6-5|NA|TRBJ2-7|NA
CASSPDRTEQYF
TGTGCCAGCAGTCCCGACAGGACCGAGCAGTACTTC
>TRBV7-2|TRBD1|TRBJ1-1|NA
CASSMGQGATEAFF
TGTGCCAGCAGCATGGGACAGGGGGCCACTGAAGCTTTCTTT
>TRBV29-1|NA|TRBJ2-7|NA
CSVEAGYEQYF
TGCAGCGTTGAAGCAGGTTACGAGCAGTACTTC
>TRBV14|NA|TRBJ1-2|NA
CASSQGGKVGYTF
TGTGCCAGCAGCCAAGGAGGGAAGGTTGGCTACACCTTC
>TRBV7-2|TRBD1|TRBJ2-1|NA
CASRTGTGGRNEQFF
TGTGCCAGCAGAACCGGGACAGGGGGCCGGAATGAGCAGTTCTTC
>TRBV5-5|NA|TRBJ1-5|NA
CASSPDQGWGQPQHF
TGTGCCAGCAGTCCCGATCAGGGGTGGGGTCAGCCCCAGCATTTT
>TRBV9|TRBD1|TRBJ1-5|NA
CASSGGQGGQPQHF
TGTGCCAGCAGCGGCGGACAGGGGGGTCAGCCCCAGCATTTT
>TRBV5-5|NA|TRBJ2-7|few
CASSLAFRVGSLDEQYF
TGTGCCAGCAGCTTGGCCTTCAGGGTCGGATCCCTCGACGAGCAGTACTTC
>TRBV25-1|NA|TRBJ2-7|NA
CASSEAMTDFGYEQYF
TGTGCCAGCAGTGAAGCAATGACAGATTTCGGCTACGAGCAGTACTTC
>TRBV19|NA|TRBJ1-2|NA
CASSIFSGNYGYTF
TGTGCCAGTAGTATTTTTTCAGGGAACTATGGCTACACCTTC
>TRBV5-1|TRBD1|TRBJ2-5|many
CASSLGVLGGAVETQYF
TGCGCCAGCAGCTTGGGGGTGTTAGGGGGCGCCGTGGAGACCCAGTACTTC
>TRBV6-5|NA|TRBJ1-6|NA
CATRGVGGNSPLHF
TGTGCCACCAGGGGAGTAGGGGGTAATTCACCCCTCCACTTT
>TRBV5-4|TRBD1|TRBJ2-1|NA
CASSLRQGIRNEQFF
TGTGCCAGCAGCTTGAGACAGGGGATCAGGAATGAGCAGTTCTTC
>TRBV12-5|NA|TRBJ2-7|NA
CASADSGTYEQYF
TGTGCTAGTGCCGACAGTGGCACCTACGAGCAGTACTTC
>TRBV9|NA|TRBJ2-1|NA
CASSGRLGFGLYEQFF
TGTGCCAGCAGCGGACGTCTTGGCTTTGGGCTCTATGAGCAGTTCTTC
>TRBV5-1|TRBD1|TRBJ1-1|NA
CASSPLGTAFFTEAFF
TGCGCCAGCAGCCCACTTGGGACAGCCTTTTTCACTGAAGCTTTCTTT
>TRBV29-1|TRBD2|TRBJ2-1|NA
CSGRGGPYNEQFF
TGCAGCGGACGGGGGGGCCCCTACAATGAGCAGTTCTTC
>TRBV19|TRBD1|TRBJ1-2|NA
CASKTGTGGVYGYTF
TGTGCCAGTAAAACCGGGACAGGGGGCGTCTATGGCTACACCTTC
>TRBV5-3|TRBD2|TRBJ2-1|NA
CARRLQSGGAYNEQFF
TGTGCCAGAAGGTTGCAGAGCGGGGGGGCCTACAATGAGCAGTTCTTC
>TRBV27|NA|TRBJ1-1|NA
CASSLLRNTEAFF
TGTGCCAGCAGTTTATTGAGGAACACTGAAGCTTTCTTT
>TRBV7-3|NA|TRBJ2-1|once
CASSFSGSSYNEQFF
TGTGCCAGCAGCTTTTCCGGGAGCTCCTACAATGAGCAGTTCTTC
>TRBV5-6|NA|TRBJ2-7|NA
CASSLYTDYEQYF
TGTGCCAGCAGCTTGTACACAGACTACGAGCAGTACTTC
>TRBV19|NA|TRBJ2-7|NA
CASSIGSRGSNEQYF
TGTGCCAGTAGTATAGGGTCCAGGGGCTCGAACGAGCAGTACTTC
>TRBV5-5|NA|TRBJ2-3|few
CASSFGQGGADTQYF
TGTGCCAGCAGCTTCGGACAGGGAGGGGCAGATACGCAGTATTTT
>TRBV7-8|TRBD1|TRBJ1-1|NA
CASSAQGASTEAFF
TGTGCCAGCAGCGCACAGGGGGCGAGCACTGAAGCTTTCTTT
>TRBV28|NA|TRBJ2-5|NA
CASSLTIQETQYF
TGTGCCAGCAGTTTAACTATCCAAGAGACCCAGTACTTC
>TRBV10-1|NA|TRBJ1-1|NA
CARDDRPEAFF
TGCGCCAGAGATGACAGACCTGAAGCTTTCTTT
>TRBV10-3|TRBD1|TRBJ2-5|NA
CAISEVRDRGRETQYF
TGTGCCATCAGTGAGGTCCGGGACAGGGGGCGAGAGACCCAGTACTTC
>TRBV28|NA|TRBJ1-5|once
CASRPGFIGFSNQPQHF
TGTGCCAGCAGGCCGGGTTTCATCGGGTTTAGCAATCAGCCCCAGCATTTT
>TRBV28|TRBD1|TRBJ1-5|once
CASSLRWGTGGLSNQPQHF
TGTGCCAGCAGTTTACGATGGGGGACAGGGGGTCTCAGCAATCAGCCCCAGCATTTT
>TRBV5-1|NA|TRBJ2-7|NA
CASRDRPYEQYF
TGCGCCAGTCGAGACAGACCCTACGAGCAGTACTTC
>TRBV29-1|TRBD1|TRBJ2-5|NA
CSVEDPRTGMEETQYF
TGCAGCGTTGAAGATCCAAGGACAGGGATGGAAGAGACCCAGTACTTC
>TRBV18|NA|TRBJ2-3|NA
CASSPTSGEDTQYF
TGTGCCAGCTCACCCACCTCAGGGGAAGATACGCAGTATTTT